These 32 T cell receptor beta chains share one sample of origin, sequenced in a study of blood T cells in healthy people across ages. Next came a second PCR, run for about 6 to 12 cycles, which used a sample-barcoded 5' primer along with a J-beta primer mix. TCRdb re-called the 5' RACE reads through MiXCR, storing one row per CDR3 protein. Here the sample spans hundreds of thousands of distinct CDR3 sequences, roughly 45% being singletons. The sample taken for sequencing was blood. Receptors originate from a woman in her sixties in good health.

The rearrangement joins TRBV9 to TRBJ1-1; D uncertain. CDR1 and CDR2 (germline): SGDLS, YYNGEE. Between the trimmed V and J ends, which lost 0 bases and 5 bases, there was a span of 8 bases. The CDR3 covers 13 residues. The CDR3 is CASSVGDRTEAFF. The CDR3 DNA reads TGTGCCAGCAGCGTAGGGGATCGGACTGAAGCTTTCTTT.

This clonotype came up a few times. The chain joins TRBV7-6 to TRBJ2-5, with 8 bases matching TRBD2. With V trimmed by 5 bases and J by 5 bases, 7 bases remained unmatched. This CDR3 contains 14 residues. The germline V gene encodes CDR1 SGHVS and CDR2 FNYEAQ. The CDR3 is CASSHVRGGETQYF. DNA for the CDR3: TGTGCCAGCAGCCACGTACGGGGGGGGGAGACCCAGTACTTC. Full variable domain (rest looked up from reference TRBV7-6 and TRBJ2-5): GAGVSQSPRYKVTKRGQDVALRCDPISGHVSLYWYRQALGQGPEFLTYFNYEAQQDKSGLPNDRFSAERPEGSISTLTIQRTEQRDSAMYRCASSHVRGGETQYFGPGTRLLVL.

This clonotype was counted many times. J is TRBJ2-1 and V is TRBV4-2; TRBD2 agrees at 10 bases. With V trimmed by 0 bases and J by 7 bases, 9 bases remained unmatched. Germline V lookup: CDR1 LGHNA, CDR2 YNFKEQ. The CDR3 is 17 residues long. CDR3: CASSQDEASGRGNEQFF. In nucleotides, the CDR3 is TGTGCCAGCAGCCAAGATGAGGCTAGCGGGAGAGGGAATGAGCAGTTCTTC.

The chain couples TRBV5-1 to TRBJ2-3; 12 nucleotides match TRBD2. The trim removed 4 bases at V and 4 bases at J, leaving 7 bases unmatched. CDR1 is SGHRS and CDR2 is YFSETQ in the germline V gene. The CDR3 has 16 residues. The CDR3 region is CASSQSSGGGADTQYF. The CDR3 nucleotides read TGCGCCAGCAGCCAATCTAGCGGGGGGGGTGCAGATACGCAGTATTTT.

There are a few counts of this clonotype. This CDR3 is CASSYDRINQPQHF. CDR3 in DNA: TGTGCCAGCAGTTACGATAGAATCAATCAGCCCCAGCATTTT. The rearrangement uses TRBV6-2 or TRBV6-3 and TRBJ1-5, with D unresolved. The CDR3 has 14 residues. V was shortened by 2 bases and J by 3 bases, with 8 bases between the two germline ends. CDR1 MNHEY and CDR2 SVGEGT come from the germline V gene.

This clonotype has more than one count but fewer than ten. V and J are TRBV14 and TRBJ2-1; D remains unclear. Deletions cut 1 base from V and 8 bases from J, with 15 bases between. The germline V gene has CDR1 SGHDN and CDR2 FVKESK. This CDR3 is 15 amino acids long. The CDR3 loop reads CASSQARVSLDEQFF. In DNA, the CDR3 is TGTGCCAGCAGCCAAGCCCGGGTCTCCCTGGATGAGCAGTTCTTC.

This clonotype was found a few times. The J gene is TRBJ2-3, the V gene TRBV29-1; TRBD1 is a possible D gene (5 bases). CDR1 is SQVTM and CDR2 is ANQGSEA in the germline V gene. The CDR3 extends over 10 amino acids. The CDR3 nucleotides are TGCAGTGCTAGGGGTGATACGCAGTATTTT. It is translated as CSARGDTQYF.

The chain links TRBV29-1 to TRBJ1-4, with TRBD1 matching 9 bases. Germline V CDR1 and CDR2: SQVTM, ANQGSEA. This CDR3 is built from 15 residues. V was pared by 5 bases and J by 7 bases, with 11 bases of the junction left unmatched. CDR3 sequence (DNA): TGCAGCGTTACGCCTCCGGGACAGGGTGGTGAAAAACTGTTTTTT. Translated, it gives CSVTPPGQGGEKLFF.

This clonotype has just a few counts. The chain links TRBV29-1 to TRBJ2-2, with 9 bases identical to TRBD2. CDR3 length: 14 residues. The germline CDR1 and CDR2 sequences are SQVTM and ANQGSEA. The trim removed 2 bases at V and 3 bases at J, leaving 1 base unmatched. The CDR3 loop reads CSVEPSGDTGELFF. CDR3 nucleotide sequence: TGCAGCGTTGAACCTAGCGGGGACACCGGGGAGCTGTTTTTT.

The CDR3 is CATRAPLADTQYF. The CDR3 nucleotides are TGTGCCACCCGGGCTCCCTTGGCCGATACGCAGTATTTT. The rearrangement links TRBV19 to TRBJ2-3; D gene uncertain. Germline V gene data show CDR1 as LNHDA and CDR2 as SQIVND (reference sequence). This CDR3 is 13 amino acids long. Trimming shortened V by 10 bases and J by 6 bases, and 17 bases separated the two germline ends.

The rearrangement joins TRBV5-1 to TRBJ1-2, with D perhaps TRBD1 (6 bases). The CDR3 consists of 16 residues. Germline-derived CDR1 and CDR2 are SGHRS and YFSETQ. The V gene lost 4 bases and the J gene lost 1 base, with 17 bases spanning the gap. CDR3 in amino acids: CASSPEGGGVNYGYTF. The DNA for the CDR3 is TGCGCCAGCAGCCCCGAAGGAGGGGGTGTTAACTATGGCTACACCTTC. Drawing the rest from reference TRBV5-1 and TRBJ1-2, the complete variable domain is KAGVTQTPRYLIKTRGQQVTLSCSPISGHRSVSWYQQTPGQGLQFLFEYFSETQRNKGNFPGRFSGRQFSNSRSEMNVSTLELGDSALYLCASSPEGGGVNYGYTFGSGTRLTVV.

In its sample, this clonotype was seen many times. The chain couples TRBV7-9 to TRBJ2-7; 7 bases fit TRBD2. V lost 7 bases, J lost 6 bases, and 9 bases stayed unmatched. Germline CDR1 reads SEHNR; CDR2 reads FQNEAQ (reference sequence). CDR3 length equals 13 residues. This CDR3 reads CASKAGEGREQYF. The CDR3 DNA sequence: TGTGCCAGCAAGGCGGGAGAGGGACGCGAGCAGTACTTC.

This clonotype was counted between two and nine times. The chain combines TRBV20-1 with TRBJ2-5; 10 nucleotides match TRBD1. This CDR3 has 15 residues. The V gene's germline CDR1 is DFQATT and CDR2 SNEGSKA (reference sequence). The J segment lost 6 bases and the V segment lost 3 bases, leaving 10 bases of the junction unmatched. The CDR3 is CSARGTGESLQTQYF. The CDR3 DNA reads as TGCAGTGCTAGGGGGACAGGGGAATCCTTACAGACCCAGTACTTC.

This clonotype was counted a single time. This chain connects TRBV7-3 to TRBJ2-3, with 10 bases lining up with TRBD2. The CDR3 runs to 17 residues. V gave up 5 bases and J gave up 1 base; unmatched junction bases: 9. CDR1 and CDR2 from the germline V gene are SGHTA and FQGTGA. The CDR3 reads CASSRDPSGGGTDTQYF. The CDR3 region has the DNA TGTGCCAGCAGCCGAGACCCCAGCGGGGGGGGCACAGATACGCAGTATTTT.

This chain links TRBV6-2 or TRBV6-3 with TRBJ2-7; TRBD2 aligns across 11 bases. CDR3 length: 16 amino acids. Germline V CDR1 and CDR2: MNHEY, SVGEGT. V trimming: 6 bases; J trimming: 7 bases; junction bases outside the gene matches: 14. CDR3: CASRANSGGANNEQYF. For the CDR3, the DNA is TGTGCCAGCAGGGCGAATAGCGGGGGGGCCAACAATGAGCAGTACTTC.

This clonotype was counted between two and nine times. The chain uses TRBV20-1 and TRBJ1-6; 9 bases align to TRBD1. This CDR3 has 14 amino acids. V shed 0 bases and J 7 bases; nucleotides not matched to a gene: 1. The germline gives CDR1 DFQATT, CDR2 SNEGSKA (reference sequence). The CDR3 bases are TGCAGTGCTAGAGAGGGGACAGGGAATTCACCCCTCCACTTT. This sequence encodes CSAREGTGNSPLHF.

This clonotype appeared a few times. The V call is TRBV7-2, the J call TRBJ2-1, with 7 bases matching TRBD2. V trimming: 0 bases; J trimming: 7 bases; junction bases outside the gene matches: 6. CDR1 and CDR2 from the germline V gene are SGHTA and FQGNSA. CDR3 length equals 15 residues. CDR3 protein: CASSLAGGLWNEQFF. Here the CDR3 DNA reads TGTGCCAGCAGCTTAGCGGGAGGGCTGTGGAATGAGCAGTTCTTC.

This rearrangement joins TRBV4-2 to TRBJ2-7; D unclear. The CDR3 is 16 amino acids. Germline CDR1 is LGHNA and CDR2 is YNFKEQ. V lost 0 bases and J 3 bases, leaving 15 bases between the germline ends. The CDR3, as DNA: TGTGCCAGCAGCCAAGACAACCTTATACCGGACTACGAGCAGTACTTC. Protein: CASSQDNLIPDYEQYF.

This clonotype occurred a few times. The chain recombines TRBV5-1 with TRBJ2-5; maybe TRBD1 (6 bases). Germline V CDR1 and CDR2: SGHRS, YFSETQ. The CDR3 covers 16 residues. The V and J ends lost 1 base and 1 base respectively, with 14 bases between them. This chain's CDR3 is CASSLPDSQIQETQYF. DNA of the CDR3: TGCGCCAGCAGCTTGCCGGACAGTCAAATCCAAGAGACCCAGTACTTC.

Of note for this clonotype: This could be a read error, since a much larger clone is one nucleotide away. V gene TRBV12-3 or TRBV12-4 combines with J gene TRBJ2-1; no clear D. Trimming stripped 6 bases from V and 1 base from J, with 7 bases between. The CDR3 is made up of 13 amino acids. The CDR3 DNA reads TGTGCCAGCAGGGTAATTTCCTACAATGAGCAGTTCTTC. Its protein product is CASRVISYNEQFF.

This clonotype was detected only a few times. The chain joins TRBV9 to TRBJ2-7; 7 positions agree with TRBD1. Germline V gene lookup returns CDR1 SGDLS and CDR2 YYNGEE. J lost 3 bases, V lost 0 bases, and 6 bases had no gene match. This CDR3 region has 15 residues. The CDR3 region is CASSVDRGPFYEQYF. The CDR3 DNA sequence: TGTGCCAGCAGCGTAGATAGGGGGCCTTTCTACGAGCAGTACTTC. The variable domain in full, completed from reference TRBV9 and TRBJ2-7, reads DSGVTQTPKHLITATGQRVTLRCSPRSGDLSVYWYQQSLDQGLQFLIQYYNGEERAKGNILERFSAQQFPDLHSELNLSSLELGDSALYFCASSVDRGPFYEQYFGPGTRLTVT.

This chain joins TRBV29-1 and TRBJ1-2; D not certain. The germline CDR1 and CDR2 sequences are SQVTM and ANQGSEA. There are 13 residues in the CDR3. V gave up 5 bases and J gave up 4 bases, with 14 bases separating them. The chain's CDR3 is CSVRPAGVYGYTF. In DNA, the CDR3 is TGCAGCGTTCGACCAGCAGGCGTCTATGGCTACACCTTC.

The chain combines TRBV25-1 with TRBJ2-1, with D possibly matching TRBD2 (6 bases). V lost 7 bases to trimming and J lost 2 bases, with 9 bases between them. This CDR3 is built from 13 residues. Germline CDR1 MGHDK, CDR2 SYGVNS. DNA of the CDR3: TGTGCCAGCATGGAGGGGACCTACAATGAGCAGTTCTTC. Its translation is CASMEGTYNEQFF.

The chain carries TRBV6-5 and TRBJ1-2; a possible D gene is TRBD1 (6 bases). The V end was cut by 6 bases, the J end by 2 bases, with 10 bases between. From germline, CDR1 is MNHEY and CDR2 SVGAGI. This CDR3 is built from 13 residues. The DNA of the CDR3 is TGTGCCAGCAGAGCCGGACAGAACTATGGCTACACCTTC. It specifies CASRAGQNYGYTF.

This clonotype was observed a handful of times. This rearrangement joins TRBV18 to TRBJ2-3; TRBD1 agrees at 7 bases. This CDR3 has 16 residues. CDR1 KGHSH and CDR2 LQKENI come from the germline V gene. Germline trimming cut 3 bases from V and 1 base from J; bases unmatched to any gene: 7. For the CDR3, the DNA is TGTGCCAGCTCACCCACCCGGGACAGTTGCACAGATACGCAGTATTTT. Its protein is CASSPTRDSCTDTQYF.

The chain links TRBV7-9 to TRBJ2-1, with D possibly being TRBD2 (7 bases). CDR3 length equals 15 residues. Trimming left V 7 bases short and J 6 bases short, with 19 bases between. The germline CDR1 and CDR2 sequences are SEHNR and FQNEAQ (reference sequence). The CDR3 nucleotides are TGTGCCAGCACCCTACAAGAACGGGGGGCCAATGAGCAGTTCTTC. As protein: CASTLQERGANEQFF.

This clonotype was counted only a few times. The rearrangement joins TRBV20-1 to TRBJ1-2, with 10 bases identical to TRBD1. Germline CDR1 is DFQATT and CDR2 is SNEGSKA (reference sequence). Trimming took 0 bases from V and 4 from J; bases not matched to a gene: 8. The length of the CDR3 is 16 residues. CDR3: CSARDRDRGTPYGYTF. The DNA of the CDR3 is TGCAGTGCTAGAGATAGGGACAGGGGCACCCCCTATGGCTACACCTTC.

Comments on this clonotype: This may be a read error, as it is one base from a much larger clone. The CDR3: CSARGRMGQGSNEQYF. The CDR3, as DNA: TGCAGTGCTAGAGGGCGTATGGGACAGGGAAGCAATGAGCAGTACTTC. J is TRBJ2-7 and V is TRBV20-1, with 9 bases fitting TRBD1. Trimming at V came to 1 base and at J to 7 bases, leaving 14 bases not matched to a gene. The germline V gene has CDR1 DFQATT and CDR2 SNEGSKA (reference sequence). The CDR3 runs 16 residues.

This clonotype has only a few counts. The chain is built from TRBV2 and TRBJ2-5, with 10 nucleotides matching TRBD2. Per the germline V gene, CDR1 is SNHLY and CDR2 is FYNNEI. J was trimmed by 9 bases and V by 3 bases; bases with no gene match: 10. The CDR3 consists of 15 residues. The DNA of the CDR3 is TGTGCCAGCAGTGAGGAGCGGGGGGGCTCGTTTGCCCAGTACTTC. Translating it yields CASSEERGGSFAQYF.

This clonotype came up once. J is TRBJ2-7 and V is TRBV28, with D perhaps assigned TRBD1 or TRBD2 (5 bases each). Germline V gene sequence: CDR1 MDHEN, CDR2 SYDVKM. With 6 bases removed from V and 2 bases from J, the gap between germline ends came to 17 bases. This CDR3 spans 15 amino acids. The DNA for the CDR3 is TGTGCCAGCAGCCCAGGGACCACCTACCCCTACGAGCAGTACTTC. This gives the protein CASSPGTTYPYEQYF.

CDR3: CSARPLAGGPDEQFF. The CDR3 region has the DNA TGCAGTGCTAGGCCACTAGCGGGGGGGCCGGATGAGCAGTTCTTC. The chain joins TRBV20-1 to TRBJ2-1, with 13 positions matching TRBD2. From germline, CDR1 is DFQATT and CDR2 SNEGSKA (reference sequence). The V and J ends lost 3 bases and 8 bases, in that order; junction bases with no gene match: 7. The CDR3 has 15 amino acids.

The rearrangement joins TRBV6-6 to TRBJ2-3; D uncertain. This CDR3 comprises 16 residues. The V gene lost 2 bases and the J gene lost 2 bases, with 14 bases spanning the gap. Germline CDR1 reads MNHNY; CDR2 reads SVGAGI (reference sequence). The CDR3 nucleotides read TGTGCCAGCAGTTACGGACCCCCTGGTGACACAGATACGCAGTATTTT. As protein: CASSYGPPGDTDTQYF.